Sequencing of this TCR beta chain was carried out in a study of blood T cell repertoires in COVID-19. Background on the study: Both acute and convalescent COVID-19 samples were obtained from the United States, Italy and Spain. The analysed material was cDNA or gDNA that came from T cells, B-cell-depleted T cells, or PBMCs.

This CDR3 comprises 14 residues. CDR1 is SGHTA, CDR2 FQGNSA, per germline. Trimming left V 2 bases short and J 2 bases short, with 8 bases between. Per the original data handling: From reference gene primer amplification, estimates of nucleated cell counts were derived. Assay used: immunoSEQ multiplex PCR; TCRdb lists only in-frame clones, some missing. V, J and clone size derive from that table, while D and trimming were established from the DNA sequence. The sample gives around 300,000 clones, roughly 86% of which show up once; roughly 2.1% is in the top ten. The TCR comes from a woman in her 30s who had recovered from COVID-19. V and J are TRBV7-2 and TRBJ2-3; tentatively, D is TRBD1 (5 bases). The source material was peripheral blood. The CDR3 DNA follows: TGTGCCAGCAGCTTAAACAGGCACACAGATACGCAGTATTTT. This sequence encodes CASSLNRHTDTQYF.